The rows below give T cell receptor beta chains drawn from one sample of a study of OX40 agonist ivuxolimab in advanced cancers. Repertoires were generated with immunoSEQ multiplex PCR, while TCRdb's copy carries only in-frame clones and drops some. The sample carries about 40,000 clones, about 88% recorded once. Source: CD4+ or CD8+ T cells sorted from blood, taken in a trial of the OX40 agonist ivuxolimab. The receptor source for this set is an adult with an advanced solid tumor such as melanoma, head and neck, liver or kidney cancer. Both conserved end residues are part of each CDR3. Each record gives: clone size, J gene, D gene, V gene, CDR3 DNA, CDR3 protein. D genes are given only for firm matches. Clone size is shown for a subset of rows, as once, few, many or a class of expanded clone.

abundance: NA
j_gene: TRBJ2-5
d_gene: NA
v_gene: TRBV5-6
CDR3nt: TGTGCCAGCAGCTTTAGGACAGTCCGGGGAGAGACCCAGTACTTC
CDR3aa: CASSFRTVRGETQYF

abundance: once
j_gene: TRBJ2-7
d_gene: NA
v_gene: TRBV5-1
CDR3nt: TGCGCCAGCAGCTTGGGGGAGTATAGCCACCACGAGCAGTACTTC
CDR3aa: CASSLGEYSHHEQYF

abundance: NA
j_gene: TRBJ2-7
d_gene: NA
v_gene: TRBV27
CDR3nt: TGTGCCAGCAGCCCGCGGGGGCCCCCCTACGAGCAGTACTTC
CDR3aa: CASSPRGPPYEQYF

abundance: NA
j_gene: TRBJ1-4
d_gene: NA
v_gene: TRBV10-3
CDR3nt: TGTGCCACGAAAAAGGACACGTCTGAGAATGAAAAACTGTTTTTT
CDR3aa: CATKKDTSENEKLFF

abundance: NA
j_gene: TRBJ2-5
d_gene: NA
v_gene: TRBV5-4
CDR3nt: TGTGCCAGCAGCGTCCAAGAGACCCAGTACTTC
CDR3aa: CASSVQETQYF

abundance: NA
j_gene: TRBJ1-1
d_gene: NA
v_gene: TRBV7-9
CDR3nt: TGTGCCAGCAGCGGGGCTGGCACTGAAGCTTTCTTT
CDR3aa: CASSGAGTEAFF

abundance: NA
j_gene: TRBJ1-1
d_gene: NA
v_gene: TRBV7-6
CDR3nt: TGTGCCAGCAGCTTAGATCCGCGGACAGATGCTGAAGCTTTCTTT
CDR3aa: CASSLDPRTDAEAFF

abundance: once
j_gene: TRBJ2-6
d_gene: NA
v_gene: TRBV19
CDR3nt: TGTGCCAGTAGTATCCAGGTTTACTCTGGGGCCAACGTCCTGACTTTC
CDR3aa: CASSIQVYSGANVLTF

abundance: NA
j_gene: TRBJ2-5
d_gene: NA
v_gene: TRBV27
CDR3nt: TGTGCCAGCCGAAGCCAAGAGACCCAGTACTTC
CDR3aa: CASRSQETQYF

abundance: NA
j_gene: TRBJ2-1
d_gene: TRBD2
v_gene: TRBV9
CDR3nt: TGTGCCAGCAGCGTAGGAGCCCCCCGGGGGGACAATGAGCAGTTCTTC
CDR3aa: CASSVGAPRGDNEQFF

abundance: NA
j_gene: TRBJ2-1
d_gene: NA
v_gene: TRBV7-8
CDR3nt: TGTGCCAGCAGCTTCTTAAGGGGACTTAGCTACAATGAGCAGTTCTTC
CDR3aa: CASSFLRGLSYNEQFF

abundance: NA
j_gene: TRBJ1-1
d_gene: NA
v_gene: TRBV4-1
CDR3nt: TGCGCCAGCAGCTTCCGAGGGAGCATGAACACTGAAGCTTTCTTT
CDR3aa: CASSFRGSMNTEAFF

abundance: NA
j_gene: TRBJ2-7
d_gene: TRBD1
v_gene: TRBV6-5
CDR3nt: TGTGCCAGCAGTTACTCCTCCCACAGGGGAACCTACGAGCAGTACTTC
CDR3aa: CASSYSSHRGTYEQYF

abundance: NA
j_gene: TRBJ1-4
d_gene: NA
v_gene: TRBV19
CDR3nt: TGTGCCAGTAGTATTGCCCCCGGGCGGAAACTGTTTTTT
CDR3aa: CASSIAPGRKLFF

abundance: NA
j_gene: TRBJ2-1
d_gene: NA
v_gene: TRBV30
CDR3nt: TGTGCCTGGAACACGGGGCAAAGGTACAATGAGCAGTTCTTC
CDR3aa: CAWNTGQRYNEQFF

abundance: NA
j_gene: TRBJ1-6
d_gene: NA
v_gene: TRBV30
CDR3nt: TGTGCCCGGAGAGGGACCGACGAGTCACCCCTCCACTTT
CDR3aa: CARRGTDESPLHF

abundance: NA
j_gene: TRBJ2-2
d_gene: TRBD2
v_gene: TRBV11-2
CDR3nt: TGTGCCAGCACCTTCCCCTGGACTAGAGACCCCGGGGAGCTGTTTTTT
CDR3aa: CASTFPWTRDPGELFF

abundance: NA
j_gene: TRBJ1-2
d_gene: NA
v_gene: TRBV7-8
CDR3nt: TGTGCCAGCAGCTTAGCCCCTGCAGACAACTATGGCTACACCTTC
CDR3aa: CASSLAPADNYGYTF

abundance: NA
j_gene: TRBJ2-1
d_gene: NA
v_gene: TRBV5-6
CDR3nt: TGTGCCAGCAGCTTTCTGGGAACCTACAATGAGCAGTTCTTC
CDR3aa: CASSFLGTYNEQFF

abundance: NA
j_gene: TRBJ1-2
d_gene: NA
v_gene: TRBV27
CDR3nt: TGTGCCAGCAGTTTTTCGTCAACCTATGGCTACACCTTC
CDR3aa: CASSFSSTYGYTF

abundance: NA
j_gene: TRBJ2-1
d_gene: TRBD2
v_gene: TRBV7-9
CDR3nt: TGTGCCAGCAGCCCCTTAGCGGGGGGGCCTGTGGATGAGCAGTTCTTC
CDR3aa: CASSPLAGGPVDEQFF

abundance: NA
j_gene: TRBJ1-6
d_gene: TRBD1
v_gene: TRBV6-5
CDR3nt: TGTGCCAGCAGTAGGGGGACAGAACATTCACCCCTCCACTTT
CDR3aa: CASSRGTEHSPLHF

abundance: NA
j_gene: TRBJ1-1
d_gene: NA
v_gene: TRBV11-1
CDR3nt: TGTGCCAGCAGCTCCTTTCATTCGGTTACGAACACTGAAGCTTTCTTT
CDR3aa: CASSSFHSVTNTEAFF

abundance: few
j_gene: TRBJ1-6
d_gene: NA
v_gene: TRBV30
CDR3nt: TGTGCCTGGAGTGTAGGGGCGCGGGGTTCACCCCTCCACTTT
CDR3aa: CAWSVGARGSPLHF

abundance: few
j_gene: TRBJ1-4
d_gene: NA
v_gene: TRBV15
CDR3nt: TGTGCCACCAGCAGCCAGACAGAAGCCGAAAAACTGTTTTTT
CDR3aa: CATSSQTEAEKLFF

abundance: NA
j_gene: TRBJ1-1
d_gene: NA
v_gene: TRBV27
CDR3nt: TGTGCCAGCAGTTTAAGTGCGAACACTGAAGCTTTCTTT
CDR3aa: CASSLSANTEAFF

abundance: NA
j_gene: TRBJ2-7
d_gene: NA
v_gene: TRBV7-2
CDR3nt: TGTGCCAGCAGCTTTCGGGCTGGATCCTACGAGCAGTACTTC
CDR3aa: CASSFRAGSYEQYF

abundance: NA
j_gene: TRBJ1-2
d_gene: NA
v_gene: TRBV6-1
CDR3nt: TGTGCCAGCACCCTCGGGGGATATGGCTACACCTTC
CDR3aa: CASTLGGYGYTF

abundance: NA
j_gene: TRBJ2-5
d_gene: TRBD2
v_gene: TRBV14
CDR3nt: TGTGCCAGCAGCCAAAGAAAGGGGTCAGCAGGACTAGCCGAGCAAGAGACCCAGTACTTC
CDR3aa: CASSQRKGSAGLAEQETQYF

abundance: NA
j_gene: TRBJ2-4
d_gene: NA
v_gene: TRBV6-1
CDR3nt: TGTGCCAGCAGTGAACTTTGGTCCAGGGCCAAAAACATTCAGTACTTC
CDR3aa: CASSELWSRAKNIQYF

abundance: NA
j_gene: TRBJ2-7
d_gene: TRBD1
v_gene: TRBV7-6
CDR3nt: TGTGCCAGCAGCCCGGGACAGGGACCCTACGAGCAGTACTTC
CDR3aa: CASSPGQGPYEQYF

abundance: NA
j_gene: TRBJ1-2
d_gene: NA
v_gene: TRBV6-5
CDR3nt: TGTGCCAGCAGTTACGGGGTGGGCGCCCCTAACTATGGCTACACCTTC
CDR3aa: CASSYGVGAPNYGYTF

abundance: NA
j_gene: TRBJ2-5
d_gene: NA
v_gene: TRBV19
CDR3nt: TGTGCCAGTACCTTGGTTCATCGGGCCCGCGAGGCCCAGTACTTC
CDR3aa: CASTLVHRAREAQYF

abundance: NA
j_gene: TRBJ2-7
d_gene: TRBD1
v_gene: TRBV4-1
CDR3nt: TGCGCCAGCAGCCAAGGACTGGGACAGAGGATATTC
CDR3aa: CASSQGLGQRIF